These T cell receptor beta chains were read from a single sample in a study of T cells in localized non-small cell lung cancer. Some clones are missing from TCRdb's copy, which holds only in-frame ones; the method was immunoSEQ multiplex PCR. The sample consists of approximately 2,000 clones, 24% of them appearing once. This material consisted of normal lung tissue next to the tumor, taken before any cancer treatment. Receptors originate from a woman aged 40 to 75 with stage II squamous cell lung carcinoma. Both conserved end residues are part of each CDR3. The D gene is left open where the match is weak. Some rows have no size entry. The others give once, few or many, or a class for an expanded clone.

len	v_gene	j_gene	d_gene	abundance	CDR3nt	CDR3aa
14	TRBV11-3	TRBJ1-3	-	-	TGTGCCAGCACCCCAAGGCCGACTGGAAACACCATATATTTT	CASTPRPTGNTIYF
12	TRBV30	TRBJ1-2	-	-	TGTGCCTATCGGGTGGGAATTGGAGGCTACACCTTC	CAYRVGIGGYTF
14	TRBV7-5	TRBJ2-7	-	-	TGTGCCAGCAACCCGTCGGGGACAGGGGACGAGCAGTACTTC	CASNPSGTGDEQYF
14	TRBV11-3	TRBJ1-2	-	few	TGTGCCAGCAGCTTAGAATGGGCAGCGTATGGCTACACCTTC	CASSLEWAAYGYTF
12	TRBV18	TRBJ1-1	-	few	TGTGCCAGCTCACCCCAGGGACATGGAGCTTTCTTT	CASSPQGHGAFF
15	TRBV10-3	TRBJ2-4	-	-	TGTGCCATCAGTGAGCGGGGACCGCCGACGGACATTCAGTACTTC	CAISERGPPTDIQYF
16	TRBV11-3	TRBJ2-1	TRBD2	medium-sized	TGTGCCAGCAGCTTAGGAGGGAGGGCCGGCTACAATGAGCAGTTCTTC	CASSLGGRAGYNEQFF
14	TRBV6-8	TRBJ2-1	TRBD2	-	TGTGCCAGCAACTCCGGGACTAGGGTTGGTGAGCAGTTCTTC	CASNSGTRVGEQFF
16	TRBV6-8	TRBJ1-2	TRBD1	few	TGTGCCAGCAGTGATGATCTCGGGACAGGGGGATTTGGCTACACCTTC	CASSDDLGTGGFGYTF
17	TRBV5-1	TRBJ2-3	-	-	TGCGCCAGCAGCTTTGGTTTTGCCGGGACAAACACAGATACGCAGTATTTT	CASSFGFAGTNTDTQYF
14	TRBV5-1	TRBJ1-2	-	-	TGCGCCAGCAGCTTGGACCAGCTGCGAGATGGCTACACCTTC	CASSLDQLRDGYTF
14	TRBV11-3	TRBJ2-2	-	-	TGTGCCAGCAGCCCATTGGGGCGGACCGGGGAGCTGTTTTTT	CASSPLGRTGELFF
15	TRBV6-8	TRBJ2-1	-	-	TGTGCCAGCAGTCTTATTTGGAGCTCCTACAATGAGCAGTTCTTC	CASSLIWSSYNEQFF
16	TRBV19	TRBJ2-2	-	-	TGTGCCAGTGGGGGTGGCCGGGACGTTTACACCGGGGAGCTGTTTTTT	CASGGGRDVYTGELFF
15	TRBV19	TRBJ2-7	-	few	TGTGCCAGTAGTATTTCCCTGAGCACCACCTACGAGCAGTACTTC	CASSISLSTTYEQYF
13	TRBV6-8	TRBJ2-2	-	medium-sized	TGTGCCAGCAGACACGGAGGGGCCGGGGAGCTGTTTTTT	CASRHGGAGELFF
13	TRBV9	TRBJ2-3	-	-	TGTGCCAGCAGCGTGAGGGGCGCAGATACGCAGTATTTT	CASSVRGADTQYF
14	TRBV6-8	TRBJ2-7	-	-	TGTGCCAGCACAAGGGCAGGGCCCTCCTACGAGCAGTACTTC	CASTRAGPSYEQYF
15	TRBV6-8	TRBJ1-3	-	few	TGTGCCAGCAGGCGTCTAGGTGGCTCTGGAAACACCATATATTTT	CASRRLGGSGNTIYF